Only a few counts were recorded for the clone carrying this T cell receptor beta chain. Its antigen is currently unknown. PCR was performed a second time for about 6 to 12 cycles using a sample-barcoded 5' primer and a J-beta primer mix. TCRdb used MiXCR to reprocess the 5' RACE reads, holding one entry per CDR3 protein. The sample records more than 600,000 distinct CDR3 sequences, roughly 25% being singletons. The sample belongs to a study of blood T cells in healthy people across ages. Study-wide results and limits: In older individuals, TCR beta diversity per million T cells was lower, falling roughly linearly with age. Not knowing donor CMV status may have confounded expanded clonotype changes.

There are 16 residues in the CDR3. V dropped 3 bases and J dropped 8 bases, with 19 bases sitting between them. Looked up from germline, CDR1 is MDHEN and CDR2 is SYDVKM. Another study also made use of these data, one on T cells of mothers and their children.

The source is a boy under 18 in good health. The sequenced sample consisted of blood. The chain employs TRBV28 and TRBJ1-4; TRBD1 is a possible D gene (6 bases). The CDR3 nucleotides are TGTGCCAGCAGTTTCCCCCTGTACAGGGATGGGGAAAAACTGTTTTTT. The encoded protein is CASSFPLYRDGEKLFF.